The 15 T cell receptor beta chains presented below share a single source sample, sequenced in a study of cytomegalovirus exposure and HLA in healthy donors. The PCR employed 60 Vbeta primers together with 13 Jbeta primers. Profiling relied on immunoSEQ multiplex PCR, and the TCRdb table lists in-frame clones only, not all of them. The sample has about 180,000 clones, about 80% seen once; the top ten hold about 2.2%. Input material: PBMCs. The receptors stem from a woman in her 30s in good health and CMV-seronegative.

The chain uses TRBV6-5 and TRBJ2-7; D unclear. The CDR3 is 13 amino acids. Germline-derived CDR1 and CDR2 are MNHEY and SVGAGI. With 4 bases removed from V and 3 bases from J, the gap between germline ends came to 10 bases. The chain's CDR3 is CASSFERSYEQYF. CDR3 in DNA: TGTGCCAGCAGTTTCGAAAGGAGCTACGAGCAGTACTTC.

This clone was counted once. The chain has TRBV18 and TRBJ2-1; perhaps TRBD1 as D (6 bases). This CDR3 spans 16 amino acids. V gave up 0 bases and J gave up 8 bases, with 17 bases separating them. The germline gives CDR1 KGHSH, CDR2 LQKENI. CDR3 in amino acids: CASSPPGQGIVHEQFF. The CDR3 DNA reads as TGTGCCAGCTCACCACCGGGGCAGGGGATCGTCCATGAGCAGTTCTTC.

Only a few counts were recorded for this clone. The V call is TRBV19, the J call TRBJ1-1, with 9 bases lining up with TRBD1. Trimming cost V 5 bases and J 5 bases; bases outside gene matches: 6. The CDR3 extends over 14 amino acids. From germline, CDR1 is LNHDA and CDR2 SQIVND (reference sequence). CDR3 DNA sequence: TGTGCCAGTAGTTACGGGACAGGGATGACTGAAGCTTTCTTT. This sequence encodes CASSYGTGMTEAFF.

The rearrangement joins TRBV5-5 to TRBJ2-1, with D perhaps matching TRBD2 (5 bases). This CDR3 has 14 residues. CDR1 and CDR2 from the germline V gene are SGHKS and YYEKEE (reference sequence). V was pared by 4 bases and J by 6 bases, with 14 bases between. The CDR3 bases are TGTGCCAGCAGCGCCCTATCGGCGGGCAATGAGCAGTTCTTC. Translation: CASSALSAGNEQFF.

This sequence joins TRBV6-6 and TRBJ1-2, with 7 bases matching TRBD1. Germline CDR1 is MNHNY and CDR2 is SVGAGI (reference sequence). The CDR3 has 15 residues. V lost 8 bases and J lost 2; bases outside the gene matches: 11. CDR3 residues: CASRPEGAENYGYTF. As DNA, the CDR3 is TGTGCCAGCCGGCCGGAGGGGGCAGAGAACTATGGCTACACCTTC.

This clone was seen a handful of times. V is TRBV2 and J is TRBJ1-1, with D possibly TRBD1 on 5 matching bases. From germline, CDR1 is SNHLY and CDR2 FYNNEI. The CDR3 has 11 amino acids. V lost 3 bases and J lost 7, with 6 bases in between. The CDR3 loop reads CASSEGLEAFF. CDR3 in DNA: TGTGCCAGCAGTGAGGGGCTTGAAGCTTTCTTT.

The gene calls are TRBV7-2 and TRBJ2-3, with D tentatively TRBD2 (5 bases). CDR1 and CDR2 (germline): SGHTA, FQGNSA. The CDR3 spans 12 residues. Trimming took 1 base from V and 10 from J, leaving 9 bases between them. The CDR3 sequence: CASSLDTRAQYF. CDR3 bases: TGTGCCAGCAGCTTAGATACGAGGGCGCAGTATTTT.

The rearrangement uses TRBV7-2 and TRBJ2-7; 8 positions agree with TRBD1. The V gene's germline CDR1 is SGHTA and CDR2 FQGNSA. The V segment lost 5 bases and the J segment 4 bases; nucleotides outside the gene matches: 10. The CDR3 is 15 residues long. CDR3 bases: TGTGCCAGCAGCCCTGGACAGGGAGGTGGATACGAGCAGTACTTC. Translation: CASSPGQGGGYEQYF. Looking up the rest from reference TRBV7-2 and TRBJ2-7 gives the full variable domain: GAGVSQSPSNKVTEKGKDVELRCDPISGHTALYWYRQSLGQGLEFLIYFQGNSAPDKSGLPSDRFSAERTGGSVSTLTIQRTQQEDSAVYLCASSPGQGGGYEQYFGPGTRLTVT.

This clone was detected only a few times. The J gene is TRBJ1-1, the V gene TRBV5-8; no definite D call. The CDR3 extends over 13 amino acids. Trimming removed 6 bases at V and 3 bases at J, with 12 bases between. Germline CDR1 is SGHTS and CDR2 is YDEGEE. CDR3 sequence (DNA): TGTGCCAGCATAAAGAGGGAAGACACTGAAGCTTTCTTT. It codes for CASIKREDTEAFF. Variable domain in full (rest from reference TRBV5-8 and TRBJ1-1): EAGVTQSPTHLIKTRGQQATLRCSPISGHTSVYWYQQALGLGLQFLLWYDEGEERNRGNFPPRFSGRQFPNYSSELNVNALELEDSALYLCASIKREDTEAFFGQGTRLTVV.

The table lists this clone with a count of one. The DNA of the CDR3 is TGTGCCAGCAGCGCCGACCTGACAGGAGCACTCTACGAGCAGTACTTC. Translating it yields CASSADLTGALYEQYF. The J gene is TRBJ2-7, the V gene TRBV9; D is possibly TRBD1 (6 bases). Germline V gene data show CDR1 as SGDLS and CDR2 as YYNGEE. This CDR3 region has 16 residues. With 3 bases removed from V and 3 bases from J, the gap between germline ends came to 19 bases.

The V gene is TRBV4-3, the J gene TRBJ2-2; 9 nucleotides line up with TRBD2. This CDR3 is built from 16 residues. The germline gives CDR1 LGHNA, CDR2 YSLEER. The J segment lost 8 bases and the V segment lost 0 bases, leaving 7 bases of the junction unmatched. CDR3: CASSQEGLAGTGELFF. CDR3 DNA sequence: TGCGCCAGCAGCCAAGAGGGGCTAGCGGGAACGGGGGAGCTGTTTTTT.

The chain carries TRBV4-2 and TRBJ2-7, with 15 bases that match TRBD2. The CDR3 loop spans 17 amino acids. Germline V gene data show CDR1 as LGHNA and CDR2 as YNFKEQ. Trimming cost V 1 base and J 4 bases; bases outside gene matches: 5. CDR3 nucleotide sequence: TGTGCCAGCAGCCAAGCTTCCGGGACTAGCGGGAGGTACGAGCAGTACTTC. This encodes CASSQASGTSGRYEQYF.

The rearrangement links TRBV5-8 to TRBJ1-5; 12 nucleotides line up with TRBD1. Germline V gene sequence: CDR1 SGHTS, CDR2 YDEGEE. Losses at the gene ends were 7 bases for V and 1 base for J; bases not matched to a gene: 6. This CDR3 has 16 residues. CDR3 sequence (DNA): TGTGCCAGCGGGGGACAGGGGGCATTGAGCAATCAGCCCCAGCATTTT. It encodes CASGGQGALSNQPQHF. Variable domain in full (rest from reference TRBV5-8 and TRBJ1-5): EAGVTQSPTHLIKTRGQQATLRCSPISGHTSVYWYQQALGLGLQFLLWYDEGEERNRGNFPPRFSGRQFPNYSSELNVNALELEDSALYLCASGGQGALSNQPQHFGDGTRLSIL.

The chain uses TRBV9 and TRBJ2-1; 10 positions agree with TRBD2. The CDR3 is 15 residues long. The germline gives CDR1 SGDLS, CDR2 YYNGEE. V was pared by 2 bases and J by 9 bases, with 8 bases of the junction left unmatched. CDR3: CASSVASGSYGEQFF. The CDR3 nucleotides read TGTGCCAGCAGCGTCGCTAGCGGGAGTTACGGTGAGCAGTTCTTC.

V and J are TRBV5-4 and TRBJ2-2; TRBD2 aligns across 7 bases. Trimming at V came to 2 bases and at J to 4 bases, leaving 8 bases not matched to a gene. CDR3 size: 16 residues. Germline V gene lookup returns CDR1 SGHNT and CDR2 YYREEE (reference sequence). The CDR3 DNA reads TGTGCCAGCAGCTTAATATGGGGGGGACCCACCGGGGAGCTGTTTTTT. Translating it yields CASSLIWGGPTGELFF.